The T cell receptor (beta chain) under discussion was sequenced for a study of T cell responses to AZD1222 COVID-19 vaccine. Regarding the study as a whole: Mapped onto spike, vaccine-associated CD4 TCRs spanned it and were dominant at 160-218 and 743-854. Recipients of two AZD1222 doses showed rising Spike-specific TCR breadth and depth. The donor cohort was predominantly white British with a female majority, and clonal diversity may have been underestimated. Just a handful of people given AZD1222 tested seropositive at baseline.

Sequenced by immunoSEQ multiplex PCR; TCRdb stores in-frame clones only, minus some. The sample includes 120,000 or so clones, 90% seen only once; the top ten take 4% to 5%. The CDR3 sequence is 19 residues long. The J segment lost 6 bases and the V segment lost 5 bases, leaving 15 bases of the junction unmatched. Germline values: CDR1 MNHEY, CDR2 SMNVEV (reference sequence). In regard to this clone: No antigen is known for it.

The sample was peripheral blood, taken 28 days after the second dose of the MenACWY control vaccine. This sequence was found in an adult who received the MenACWY meningococcal vaccine as a control. The chain employs TRBV27 and TRBJ2-3, with 15 nucleotides matching TRBD2. CDR3 region: CASSPRTSGGAGPRDTQYF. In DNA form, the CDR3 reads TGTGCCAGCAGTCCCCGGACTAGCGGGGGGGCCGGACCTAGGGATACGCAGTATTTT.